This TCR beta chain was recovered during a study of blood T cells in healthy people across ages. Study results and caveats: Estimated diversity across one million T cells was deemed an underestimate. Whereas aged donors had fewer naive CD4+ cells, long-lived donors had more of them and higher diversity. Unsorted PBMCs prevented conclusive naive versus antigen-experienced comparison.

A sample-barcoded 5' primer and a J-beta primer mix were used in a second PCR of about 7 to 11 cycles. MiXCR, applied by TCRdb to the 5' RACE reads, yields one record per CDR3 protein. The repertoire consists of hundreds of thousands of distinct CDR3 sequences, with less than 45% occurring once and the leading ten covering about 30%. As for this clonotype: Its antigen is not identified.

Germline V gives CDR1 MNHNS, CDR2 SASEGT. Germline trimming cut 7 bases from V and 11 bases from J; bases unmatched to any gene: 13. The CDR3 covers 14 residues. The sample taken for sequencing was blood. This rearrangement joins TRBV6-1 to TRBJ2-5; TRBD1 aligns across 10 bases. The sequence was obtained from a man older than 75 in good health. Here the CDR3 reads CASTGQGFDNEQYF. Written as DNA, the CDR3 is TGTGCCAGCACGGGACAGGGGTTCGATAATGAGCAGTACTTC.